Listed below are T cell receptor beta chains from one sample, sequenced in a study of blood T cell repertoires in COVID-19. Sequencing used immunoSEQ multiplex PCR; TCRdb keeps in-frame clones, though not all of them. The data contain about 260,000 clones, just under 85% of them seen just once; the ten biggest clones take up about 1.9%. The specimen was peripheral blood. Every receptor here comes from a woman aged 80 or over with acute or convalescent COVID-19. Both conserved end residues are part of each CDR3. The D gene is left open where the match is weak. Rows give clone size only sometimes, using once, few, many, or a class for an expanded clone.

J: TRBJ1-2
D: .
size: .
V: TRBV14
CDR3: CASSRGRVHYGYTF
DNA: TGTGCCAGCAGCCGGGGGAGGGTACACTATGGCTACACCTTC

J: TRBJ1-5
D: .
size: .
V: TRBV5-5
CDR3: CASSSMAGGSGQPQHF
DNA: TGTGCCAGCAGCTCGATGGCGGGGGGCTCGGGTCAGCCCCAGCATTTT

J: TRBJ1-1
D: .
size: once
V: TRBV6-2/TRBV6-3
CDR3: CASSERNTEAFF
DNA: TGTGCCAGCAGCGAGAGAAACACTGAAGCTTTCTTT

J: TRBJ2-1
D: TRBD2
size: .
V: TRBV15
CDR3: CATSRNPSGRAHEQFF
DNA: TGTGCCACCAGCAGAAATCCTAGCGGGAGGGCCCATGAGCAGTTCTTC

J: TRBJ1-1
D: .
size: .
V: TRBV18
CDR3: CASSPGGAGAEAFF
DNA: TGTGCCAGCTCACCGGGGGGGGCGGGCGCTGAAGCTTTCTTT

J: TRBJ2-4
D: TRBD1
size: once
V: TRBV20-1
CDR3: CSASYRGLPKNIQYF
DNA: TGCAGTGCTAGTTACAGGGGGCTTCCCAAAAACATTCAGTACTTC

J: TRBJ2-1
D: .
size: once
V: TRBV12-5
CDR3: CASGLDDREQFF
DNA: TGTGCTAGTGGTTTGGACGACAGGGAGCAGTTCTTC

J: TRBJ2-5
D: TRBD2
size: .
V: TRBV7-2
CDR3: CASSWTSGRPETQYF
DNA: TGTGCCAGCAGCTGGACTAGCGGGAGACCAGAGACCCAGTACTTC

J: TRBJ2-5
D: TRBD2
size: .
V: TRBV27
CDR3: CASSLFGSGGSAWTQYF
DNA: TGTGCCAGCAGTTTATTCGGTAGCGGGGGCTCCGCCTGGACCCAGTACTTC

J: TRBJ2-7
D: TRBD1
size: .
V: TRBV5-8
CDR3: CASNKWGQTYEQYF
DNA: TGTGCCAGCAACAAATGGGGACAGACCTACGAGCAGTACTTC

J: TRBJ2-7
D: .
size: few
V: TRBV7-9
CDR3: CASSLPSSYEQYF
DNA: TGTGCCAGCAGCTTACCCTCTTCCTACGAGCAGTACTTC

J: TRBJ2-1
D: .
size: .
V: TRBV3-1/TRBV3-2
CDR3: CASSQSRGYNEQFF
DNA: TGTGCCAGCAGCCAGAGTAGGGGCTACAATGAGCAGTTCTTC

J: TRBJ2-1
D: .
size: .
V: TRBV21-1
CDR3: CASQNFLGTSGSTHNEQFF
DNA: TGTGCCAGCCAGAATTTCTTAGGGACTAGCGGGAGTACCCACAATGAGCAGTTCTTC

J: TRBJ1-1
D: .
size: .
V: TRBV2
CDR3: CASSEAYRAFF
DNA: TGTGCCAGCAGTGAAGCGTACAGGGCCTTCTTT

J: TRBJ2-2
D: TRBD1
size: .
V: TRBV12-3/TRBV12-4
CDR3: CASRTGSGELFF
DNA: TGTGCCAGCAGGACAGGGTCCGGGGAGCTGTTTTTT

J: TRBJ2-5
D: .
size: .
V: TRBV9
CDR3: CASSVELHQETQYF
DNA: TGTGCCAGCAGCGTAGAACTACACCAAGAGACCCAGTACTTC

J: TRBJ1-4
D: TRBD1
size: .
V: TRBV28
CDR3: CASSSPGQGKTNEKLFF
DNA: TGTGCCAGCAGTTCCCCGGGACAGGGGAAAACTAATGAAAAACTGTTTTTT

J: TRBJ2-7
D: .
size: few
V: TRBV5-1
CDR3: CASSLDSRDEQYF
DNA: TGCGCCAGCAGCTTGGACTCGCGGGACGAGCAGTACTTC

J: TRBJ2-7
D: TRBD2
size: .
V: TRBV7-8
CDR3: CASRGLAGREQYF
DNA: TGTGCCAGCAGGGGACTAGCGGGACGCGAGCAGTACTTC

J: TRBJ1-1
D: TRBD1
size: .
V: TRBV6-1
CDR3: CASSDRGQNTEAFF
DNA: TGTGCCAGCAGTGACAGGGGGCAGAACACTGAAGCTTTCTTT

J: TRBJ1-1
D: .
size: .
V: TRBV5-1
CDR3: CASSLVSGMNTEAFF
DNA: TGCGCCAGCAGCTTGGTTTCAGGGATGAACACTGAAGCTTTCTTT

J: TRBJ1-5
D: .
size: once
V: TRBV6-5
CDR3: CASSYGGSNQPQHF
DNA: TGTGCCAGCAGTTACGGCGGAAGCAATCAGCCCCAGCATTTT

J: TRBJ1-2
D: .
size: .
V: TRBV15
CDR3: CATSRVPLNSGGYTF
DNA: TGTGCCACCAGCAGAGTCCCACTAAACAGCGGGGGCTACACCTTC

J: TRBJ2-7
D: .
size: .
V: TRBV28
CDR3: CASSRRDFEQYF
DNA: TGTGCCAGCAGCCGGCGGGATTTCGAGCAGTACTTC

J: TRBJ1-4
D: TRBD1
size: .
V: TRBV7-8
CDR3: CASSIYRGRNEKLFF
DNA: TGTGCCAGCAGCATTTACAGGGGTAGAAATGAAAAACTGTTTTTT

J: TRBJ2-7
D: TRBD1
size: .
V: TRBV13
CDR3: CASSQRTGGYEQYF
DNA: TGTGCCAGCAGCCAAAGGACAGGGGGTTACGAGCAGTACTTC

J: TRBJ1-1
D: TRBD1
size: .
V: TRBV9
CDR3: CASSLGQGYTEAFF
DNA: TGTGCCAGCAGCTTAGGACAGGGATACACTGAAGCTTTCTTT

J: TRBJ2-1
D: .
size: few
V: TRBV7-9
CDR3: CASSLSFYGNEQFF
DNA: TGTGCCAGCAGCTTATCATTCTATGGCAATGAGCAGTTCTTC

J: TRBJ1-1
D: .
size: .
V: TRBV5-5
CDR3: CASSLVGGRGAFF
DNA: TGTGCCAGCAGCTTGGTGGGGGGGCGTGGGGCTTTCTTT

J: TRBJ2-5
D: TRBD1
size: .
V: TRBV18
CDR3: CASSPRTGRIQETQYF
DNA: TGTGCCAGCTCACCTCGGACAGGGAGGATCCAAGAGACCCAGTACTTC

J: TRBJ2-7
D: .
size: few
V: TRBV18
CDR3: CASSPGLASDEQYF
DNA: TGTGCCAGCTCACCAGGCCTAGCTTCCGACGAGCAGTACTTC

J: TRBJ1-5
D: .
size: .
V: TRBV7-8
CDR3: CASSPTGSRNQPQHF
DNA: TGTGCCAGCAGCCCCACAGGGAGTAGAAATCAGCCCCAGCATTTT

J: TRBJ1-2
D: .
size: .
V: TRBV29-1
CDR3: CSVSGYYGYTF
DNA: TGCAGCGTTTCAGGGTACTATGGCTACACCTTC

J: TRBJ1-2
D: TRBD1
size: .
V: TRBV5-1
CDR3: CASSLNDRVRANYGYTF
DNA: TGCGCCAGCAGCTTGAACGACAGGGTGCGAGCTAACTATGGCTACACCTTC

J: TRBJ1-4
D: TRBD1
size: .
V: TRBV28
CDR3: CASRTHGTGGEKLFF
DNA: TGTGCCAGCCGAACCCATGGGACAGGTGGTGAAAAACTGTTTTTT

J: TRBJ2-1
D: TRBD2
size: .
V: TRBV6-5
CDR3: CASRRGGSYNEQFF
DNA: TGTGCCAGCAGACGGGGGGGGTCCTACAATGAGCAGTTCTTC

J: TRBJ2-1
D: TRBD2
size: .
V: TRBV7-9
CDR3: CASSLGAGGYNEQFF
DNA: TGTGCCAGCAGCTTAGGAGCGGGGGGGTACAATGAGCAGTTCTTC

J: TRBJ1-5
D: .
size: .
V: TRBV18
CDR3: CASSPPGQADQPQHF
DNA: TGTGCCAGCTCACCACCGGGGCAGGCTGATCAGCCCCAGCATTTT

J: TRBJ2-5
D: .
size: once
V: TRBV4-3
CDR3: CASSLSGSLETQYF
DNA: TGCGCCAGCAGCCTATCCGGGAGCCTGGAGACCCAGTACTTC

J: TRBJ2-7
D: .
size: .
V: TRBV5-5
CDR3: CASSLPDTRRTYEQYF
DNA: TGTGCCAGCAGCTTGCCCGACACGCGCCGAACCTACGAGCAGTACTTC

J: TRBJ2-1
D: TRBD1
size: .
V: TRBV6-5
CDR3: CASRQGASNEQFF
DNA: TGTGCCAGCAGGCAGGGGGCGAGCAATGAGCAGTTCTTC

J: TRBJ1-5
D: .
size: .
V: TRBV19
CDR3: CASSIPRPTNQPQHF
DNA: TGTGCCAGTAGTATCCCGAGACCGACTAATCAGCCCCAGCATTTT

J: TRBJ1-4
D: .
size: .
V: TRBV11-2
CDR3: CASRFRAGMAEKLFF
DNA: TGTGCCAGCAGATTCAGGGCGGGGATGGCTGAAAAACTGTTTTTT

J: TRBJ1-2
D: TRBD1
size: .
V: TRBV18
CDR3: CASSPDREYGYTF
DNA: TGTGCCAGCTCACCGGACAGGGAATATGGCTACACCTTC

J: TRBJ1-5
D: .
size: .
V: TRBV15
CDR3: CATSRMTDQPQHF
DNA: TGTGCCACCAGCAGAATGACAGATCAGCCCCAGCATTTT

J: TRBJ2-2
D: TRBD1
size: .
V: TRBV18
CDR3: CASSADRVGVTGELFF
DNA: TGTGCCAGCTCAGCGGACAGGGTAGGAGTCACCGGGGAGCTGTTTTTT

J: TRBJ2-2
D: TRBD1
size: .
V: TRBV6-2/TRBV6-3
CDR3: CASSPQGATGELFF
DNA: TGTGCCAGCAGCCCACAGGGGGCGACCGGGGAGCTGTTTTTT

J: TRBJ1-1
D: .
size: .
V: TRBV18
CDR3: CASSPPGPNTEAFF
DNA: TGTGCCAGCTCACCACCGGGGCCGAACACTGAAGCTTTCTTT

J: TRBJ2-2
D: TRBD2
size: .
V: TRBV7-6
CDR3: CASRQSGRRAGELFF
DNA: TGTGCCAGCAGACAAAGCGGGAGGCGGGCCGGGGAGCTGTTTTTT

J: TRBJ1-1
D: .
size: .
V: TRBV3-1/TRBV3-2
CDR3: CASSQMVPRGTEAFF
DNA: TGTGCCAGCAGCCAAATGGTTCCCAGGGGCACTGAAGCTTTCTTT